These 2 T cell receptor beta chains share one sample of origin, sequenced in a study of tumor-infiltrating lymphocytes in primary liver carcinoma. Starting material of 500 to 600 ng total RNA yielded TCR beta cDNA via a constant-region primer. Nested multiplex PCR, run for three rounds with slightly modified ARM-PCR, yielded TCR beta libraries. The opening two PCR rounds, 10 cycles each, paired TRBV1-TRBV30 forward primers with a C-beta reverse primer. TCRdb re-called the multiplex PCR reads with MiXCR, one entry per CDR3 protein. The sample contains hundreds of thousands of distinct CDR3 sequences, 55% to 65% of which appear only once. In addition to blood RNA drawn from unsorted whole blood, germline DNA was extracted. Specimen: peripheral blood. The receptors were sampled from a man between 35 and 55 years old with primary liver carcinoma and hepatitis B virus infection.

The chain links TRBV30 to TRBJ2-7, with D unclear. CDR3 length: 12 residues. Germline CDR1 and CDR2: GTSNPN and SVGIG (reference sequence). Trimming removed 2 bases at V and 3 bases at J, with 8 bases between. DNA for the CDR3: TGTGCCTGGAGTTGGTACTTCTACGAGCAGTACTTC. It translates to CAWSWYFYEQYF.

Comment on this clonotype: With a much larger clone just one base away, this may be a read error. The CDR3 end shows no conserved phenylalanine or tryptophan, and so a read error is likely. The rearrangement links TRBV6-2 or TRBV6-3 to TRBJ2-2; no clear D. The V end was cut by 8 bases, the J end by 5 bases, with 3 bases between. The CDR3 is 10 amino acids. The germline V gene encodes CDR1 MNHEY and CDR2 SVGEGT. This chain's CDR3 is CASGTGELFL. CDR3 sequence (DNA): TGTGCCAGCGGAACCGGGGAGCTGTTTCTT.